A single sample gave rise to the 27 T cell receptor beta chains below, sequenced in a study of cytotoxic CD8 clonotypes in ibrutinib-treated CLL (dated by TCRdb to the early 2020s). The protocol used for the library was the immunoSEQ multiplex PCR assay. This is the immuneACCESS table as TCRdb keeps it, with only in-frame sequences that have V and J called. A part of the clones is gone; compared with another copy, unresolved V genes explain less than half, and the rest is unexplained. The sample table records 300,000 to 400,000 clones; 67% of these occur just once. Jointly, the top ten make up under 8% of the sample. The sequencing here drew on PBMCs, taken after 36 months of ibrutinib treatment. The receptors stem from a human donor with chronic lymphocytic leukemia.

The V gene is TRBV9, the J gene TRBJ1-2; 8 bases align to TRBD1. Germline assignment: CDR1 SGDLS and CDR2 YYNGEE. With V trimmed by 1 base and J by 5 bases, 4 bases remained unmatched. There are 14 residues in the CDR3. CDR3 DNA: TGTGCCAGCAGCGTATCAGGGGGCTGGTATGGCTACACCTTC. It translates to CASSVSGGWYGYTF.

The chain recombines TRBV7-2 with TRBJ2-3; 7 bases match TRBD2. Germline CDR1 reads SGHTA; CDR2 reads FQGNSA. The CDR3 runs to 16 residues. J gave up 7 bases and V 1 base, and 11 bases lay outside the gene matches. The CDR3 sequence is CASSLGGRGTGYTQYF. The CDR3 nucleotides are TGTGCCAGCAGCTTAGGCGGGCGGGGGACGGGCTATACGCAGTATTTT.

The V gene is TRBV7-9, the J gene TRBJ2-3; no clear D. CDR1 SEHNR and CDR2 FQNEAQ come from the germline V gene (reference sequence). Trimming left V 2 bases short and J 6 bases short, with 6 bases between. This CDR3 contains 12 residues. The CDR3 sequence is CASSLRADTQYF. CDR3 DNA: TGTGCCAGCAGCTTACGGGCCGATACGCAGTATTTT.

This clone occurred a few times. The V call is TRBV28, the J call TRBJ1-2; D not resolved. The CDR3 runs to 13 residues. V shed 5 bases and J shed 0 bases, with 7 bases lying between them. Looked up from germline, CDR1 is MDHEN and CDR2 is SYDVKM. The chain's CDR3 is CASSQQPNYGYTF. The CDR3 DNA sequence: TGTGCCAGCAGTCAGCAACCTAACTATGGCTACACCTTC.

The chain uses TRBV6-1 and TRBJ2-3; possibly TRBD1 for D (5 bases). V shed 5 bases and J shed 0 bases, with 9 bases lying between them. CDR1 and CDR2 from the germline V gene are MNHNS and SASEGT. The CDR3 is 14 amino acids. DNA for the CDR3: TGTGCCAGCAGTTGGACAACTAGCACAGATACGCAGTATTTT. Its protein product is CASSWTTSTDTQYF.

This clone has only one observation. This chain's CDR3 is CASSLGANYGYTF. As DNA, the CDR3 is TGTGCCAGCAGCTTAGGAGCTAACTATGGCTACACCTTC. This rearrangement joins TRBV11-3 to TRBJ1-2; no clear D gene. CDR3 length: 13 amino acids. Germline CDR1 is SGHNT and CDR2 is YENEEA. The V and J ends lost 1 base and 0 bases respectively, with 3 bases between them.

The genes are TRBV9 and TRBJ2-1, with TRBD1 matching over 9 bases. CDR3 length: 15 amino acids. Germline V gene lookup returns CDR1 SGDLS and CDR2 YYNGEE. Trimming at V came to 6 bases and at J to 4 bases, leaving 8 bases not matched to a gene. The CDR3 DNA follows: TGTGCCAGCAACCCTGGGACAGGGTGGTACAATGAGCAGTTCTTC. This gives the protein CASNPGTGWYNEQFF.

The chain has TRBV9 and TRBJ1-1; D gene ambiguous. The CDR3 length is 14 residues. The germline gives CDR1 SGDLS, CDR2 YYNGEE. The V end was cut by 4 bases, the J end by 7 bases, with 17 bases between. The CDR3 nucleotides are TGTGCCAGCAGCTCCCCGTGGGGTTTGGGTGAAGCTTTCTTT. Residues: CASSSPWGLGEAFF.

About this clone itself: At one end, the junction sequence differs from germline, possibly due to a read error. The chain recombines TRBV4-3 with TRBJ2-1; 10 nucleotides align to TRBD2. The CDR3 length is 14 residues. Germline V lookup: CDR1 LGHNA, CDR2 YSLEER. The CDR3: CASSQGLADNEQFF. The CDR3 coding sequence is TGCGCCAGCAGTCAAGGACTAGCGGACAATGAGCAGTTCTTC.

This clone appeared once. The gene calls are TRBV18 and TRBJ1-4, with 7 bases matching TRBD1. V dropped 3 bases and J dropped 8; count of bases not matched to a gene: 12. This CDR3 spans 16 amino acids. Germline V gene sequence: CDR1 KGHSH, CDR2 LQKENI. In DNA form, the CDR3 reads TGTGCCAGCTCACCGCGCACAGGGGAACTCCAGGAAAAACTGTTTTTT. It yields the protein CASSPRTGELQEKLFF.

The gene calls are TRBV20-1 and TRBJ2-7; D is ambiguous. The CDR3 consists of 11 residues. The V and J ends lost 6 bases and 4 bases respectively, with 10 bases between them. The germline V gene encodes CDR1 DFQATT and CDR2 SNEGSKA (reference sequence). The CDR3 DNA is TGCAGTGCGGTCTGGGGTTACGAGCAGTACTTC. It specifies CSAVWGYEQYF.

The CDR3 reads CASSYRTSGGETQYF. The CDR3 region has the DNA TGTGCCAGCAGTTATCGGACTAGCGGGGGTGAGACCCAGTACTTC. V is TRBV28 and J is TRBJ2-5, with TRBD2 matching over 13 bases. This CDR3 has 15 amino acids. V lost 4 bases and J lost 5; bases outside the gene matches: 4. Germline loops: CDR1 MDHEN, CDR2 SYDVKM.

V usage is TRBV4-2 and J usage is TRBJ2-7, with 8 positions matching TRBD2. The J segment lost 3 bases and the V segment lost 4 bases, leaving 2 bases of the junction unmatched. This CDR3 has 13 amino acids. CDR1 is LGHNA and CDR2 is YNFKEQ in the germline V gene. The CDR3 DNA is TGTGCCAGCAGCCTTCGGGAGGGCTACGAGCAGTACTTC. It codes for CASSLREGYEQYF.

The genes are TRBV9 and TRBJ2-3; perhaps TRBD1 as D (5 bases). Trimming removed 3 bases from V and 0 bases from J, with 14 bases in between. The CDR3 consists of 16 residues. Germline V gene sequence: CDR1 SGDLS, CDR2 YYNGEE. The CDR3 sequence is CASSANRYSSTDTQYF. The CDR3 bases are TGTGCCAGCAGCGCAAACAGGTACTCTAGCACAGATACGCAGTATTTT.

This clone is a singleton in its sample. The rearrangement uses TRBV11-2 and TRBJ2-7; 10 bases are a match to TRBD2. This CDR3 region has 14 residues. V was clipped by 5 bases and J by 5 bases; unmatched bases: 6. Germline lookup yields CDR1 SGHAT and CDR2 FQNNGV. The CDR3 nucleotides are TGTGCCAGCAGCCTCCGGACTAGCGGCCACGAGCAGTACTTC. It translates to CASSLRTSGHEQYF.

This chain joins TRBV7-9 and TRBJ2-7; the D gene is possibly TRBD1 (5 bases). The CDR3 sequence is 13 residues long. Germline V gene lookup returns CDR1 SEHNR and CDR2 FQNEAQ (reference sequence). V was cut by 3 bases and J by 7 bases, with 13 bases left in between. The CDR3: CASSLAGALEQYF. CDR3 nucleotide sequence: TGTGCCAGCAGCTTGGCTGGGGCCCTGGAGCAGTACTTC. The full variable domain, its missing parts supplied by reference TRBV7-9 and TRBJ2-7, is DTGVSQNPRHKITKRGQNVTFRCDPISEHNRLYWYRQTLGQGPEFLTYFQNEAQLEKSRLLSDRFSAERPKGSFSTLEIQRTEQGDSAMYLCASSLAGALEQYFGPGTRLTVT.

This clone was counted a few times. This chain joins TRBV28 and TRBJ1-4; possible D gene TRBD1, 5 bases. The CDR3 runs to 14 residues. The germline CDR1 and CDR2 sequences are MDHEN and SYDVKM. Trimming stripped 3 bases from V and 6 bases from J, with 11 bases between. The CDR3, as DNA: TGTGCCAGCAGTTTCAGGGAAGCTTATGAAAAACTGTTTTTT. Translating it yields CASSFREAYEKLFF.

The chain joins TRBV6-6 to TRBJ2-5; possibly TRBD2 for D (5 bases). The CDR3 spans 14 residues. V lost 2 bases, J lost 4 bases, and 11 bases lay in between. Per germline, CDR1 MNHNY and CDR2 SVGAGI (reference sequence). For the CDR3, the DNA is TGTGCCAGCAGTTACCGGGGTCAAGGAGAGACCCAGTACTTC. It translates to CASSYRGQGETQYF.

This chain links TRBV9 with TRBJ1-2, with 11 bases matching TRBD1. Losses at the gene ends were 0 bases for V and 5 bases for J; bases not matched to a gene: 12. Germline V gives CDR1 SGDLS, CDR2 YYNGEE. The CDR3 consists of 18 residues. The CDR3: CASSVGGQGAAIAYGYTF. DNA of the CDR3: TGTGCCAGCAGCGTAGGCGGACAGGGGGCGGCCATAGCTTATGGCTACACCTTC.

This rearrangement joins TRBV2 to TRBJ1-1; tentatively, D is TRBD1 (6 bases). This CDR3 has 20 residues. V was clipped by 0 bases and J by 3 bases, with 26 bases between them. Looked up from germline, CDR1 is SNHLY and CDR2 is FYNNEI. The CDR3 DNA reads TGTGCCAGCAGTGAAGCCCACTTGGGGATTACAGGGTTCGGAGACACTGAAGCTTTCTTT. The encoded protein is CASSEAHLGITGFGDTEAFF.

The chain joins TRBV19 to TRBJ2-3, with D tentatively TRBD1 or TRBD2 (6 bases each). The CDR3 has 14 amino acids. Germline assignment: CDR1 LNHDA and CDR2 SQIVND (reference sequence). The V and J ends lost 7 bases and 4 bases respectively, with 15 bases between them. CDR3 DNA sequence: TGTGCCAGTAATTTGGGGGGCGCGGCAGATACGCAGTATTTT. Translating it yields CASNLGGAADTQYF.

The rearrangement links TRBV5-6 to TRBJ2-1, with D possibly matching TRBD2 (6 bases). This CDR3 contains 15 residues. Trimming took off 4 bases at V and 1 base at J, with 12 bases between the two ends. The germline V gene has CDR1 SGHDT and CDR2 YYEEEE. The chain's CDR3 is CASSLMGGSYNEQFF. The CDR3 coding sequence is TGTGCCAGCAGCCTGATGGGGGGATCCTACAATGAGCAGTTCTTC.

The gene calls are TRBV29-1 and TRBJ2-5; D may be TRBD1 (5 bases). Trimming shortened V by 7 bases and J by 1 base, and 16 bases separated the two germline ends. This CDR3 is 14 amino acids long. In germline, CDR1 is SQVTM, CDR2 ANQGSEA. CDR3 loop: CSADDIRGQETQYF. CDR3 nucleotide sequence: TGCAGCGCCGATGACATAAGGGGCCAAGAGACCCAGTACTTC.

This clone has a handful of counts. The V call is TRBV7-3, the J call TRBJ2-7; TRBD2 aligns across 8 bases. With 2 bases clipped from V and 7 bases from J, the junction kept 10 bases outside the gene matches. From germline, CDR1 is SGHTA and CDR2 FQGTGA. CDR3 length: 15 amino acids. The CDR3: CASSLLPSGSGEQYF. In nucleotides, the CDR3 is TGTGCCAGCAGCTTACTTCCTAGCGGGTCGGGGGAGCAGTACTTC.

The CDR3 loop is CASRGTVNTGELFF. The CDR3 coding sequence is TGTGCCAGCAGAGGGACGGTTAACACCGGGGAGCTGTTTTTT. The V call is TRBV6-5, the J call TRBJ2-2; D tentatively fits TRBD1 or TRBD2 (5 bases each). This CDR3 has 14 amino acids. Germline V gene lookup returns CDR1 MNHEY and CDR2 SVGAGI. Trimming took 6 bases from V and 2 from J, leaving 10 bases between them.

This clone appeared once. The chain is built from TRBV11-2 and TRBJ2-5, with 7 bases lining up with TRBD2. The V and J ends lost 3 bases and 5 bases, in that order; junction bases with no gene match: 9. The V gene's germline CDR1 is SGHAT and CDR2 FQNNGV. The CDR3 length is 15 residues. CDR3 in amino acids: CASSFPAGRAETQYF. CDR3 DNA sequence: TGTGCCAGCAGCTTCCCAGCGGGAAGGGCTGAGACCCAGTACTTC.

V gene TRBV27 combines with J gene TRBJ1-4; D remains ambiguous. The CDR3 totals 16 residues. Trimming took off 6 bases at V and 2 bases at J, with 16 bases between the two ends. Per the germline V gene, CDR1 is MNHEY and CDR2 is SMNVEV (reference sequence). CDR3 in amino acids: CASRAWGGKTNEKLFF. The CDR3 DNA reads TGTGCCAGCAGGGCTTGGGGTGGCAAGACTAATGAAAAACTGTTTTTT.